This record covers a single T cell receptor (beta chain). Its antigen remains unidentified. The junction departs from germline at one end; a sequencing error may be responsible. This sample is part of a study of cytomegalovirus exposure and HLA in healthy donors. The study's findings and limits: In a later analysis, CMV-associated beta chains were mostly HLA-associated, it appeared. In a later analysis, 17,000 or so TCR beta sequences were associated with HLA alleles at 0.05 false discovery rate.

This CDR3 spans 14 amino acids. Germline V gives CDR1 SEHNR, CDR2 FQNEAQ (reference sequence). A multiplex PCR was run with 60 Vbeta primers and 13 Jbeta primers. Profiling relied on immunoSEQ multiplex PCR, and the TCRdb table lists in-frame clones only, not all of them. Here the sample spans around 99,000 clones, more than 75% being singletons. Sequencing input: PBMCs. The sequence was obtained from a man aged 25-40 years in good health and CMV-seropositive. The chain carries TRBV7-9 and TRBJ1-1; no clear D. This CDR3 is CSSSLTRVNTEAFF. Written as DNA, the CDR3 is TGTTCCAGCAGCCTTACTAGGGTGAACACTGAAGCTTTCTTT. The whole variable domain, remainder taken from reference TRBV7-9 and TRBJ1-1, is DTGVSQNPRHKITKRGQNVTFRCDPISEHNRLYWYRQTLGQGPEFLTYFQNEAQLEKSRLLSDRFSAERPKGSFSTLEIQRTEQGDSAMYLCSSSLTRVNTEAFFGQGTRLTVV.